These 6 T cell receptor beta chains were sequenced from one sample in a study of regulatory T cells in long-lasting Graves disease. Both iRepertoire HTBI primers and Arm-PCR of CDR3 regions were used to build the TCR beta libraries. TCRdb re-called the multiplex PCR reads with MiXCR, one entry per CDR3 protein. Of around 240,000 distinct CDR3 sequences in the sample, under 20% are singletons; the top ten hold 14%. The time point: newly diagnosed GD, antithyroid drugs for less than 3 months. RNA extracted from PBMCs served as the sequencing template. This sample was shared with a second study, whose subject was T cells in Graves' hyperthyroidism and ophthalmopathy.

The sequencing here drew on peripheral blood mononuclear cells (PBMCs), taken at new diagnosis, from a patient treated with antithyroid drugs. Every receptor here comes from a woman in her 30s with Graves disease.

This clonotype was seen ten or more times. A much larger clone differs from this one at a single base, so this may be a read error. The chain links TRBV7-9 to TRBJ1-5, with D perhaps matching TRBD1 (6 bases). The germline V gene has CDR1 SEHNR and CDR2 FQNEAQ (reference sequence). The CDR3 extends over 14 amino acids. CDR3 nucleotides: TGTGCCAGCAACTTAGGGGGGCGAGGTCAGCCCCAGCATTTT. It specifies CASNLGGRGQPQHF.

This clonotype showed up just a few times. The chain's CDR3 is CAISEDDQATDTQYF. CDR3 coding DNA: TGTGCCATCAGTGAGGACGATCAAGCCACAGATACGCAGTATTTT. The V and J genes are TRBV10-3 and TRBJ2-3; the D is unclear. The CDR3 is 15 amino acids. Germline V lookup: CDR1 ENHRY, CDR2 SYGVKD. Trimming shortened V by 2 bases and J by 2 bases, and 11 bases separated the two germline ends.

A word on this clonotype: Possible read error: a much larger clone is one base away. The gene calls are TRBV7-9 and TRBJ1-2; 10 bases are a match to TRBD1. Germline lookup yields CDR1 SEHNR and CDR2 FQNEAQ (reference sequence). The junction had 1 base not matched to a gene; V was cut back by 6 bases and J by 0 bases. This CDR3 has 14 amino acids. The CDR3 is CASRGTGANYGYTF. The DNA of the CDR3 is TGTGCCAGCAGGGGGACAGGGGCTAACTATGGCTACACCTTC.

In its sample, this clonotype was seen many times. The chain's CDR3 is CSVEGQAADTQYF. In DNA, the CDR3 is TGCAGCGTTGAGGGGCAGGCGGCAGATACGCAGTATTTT. J is TRBJ2-3 and V is TRBV29-1; possibly TRBD1 for D (5 bases). CDR1 SQVTM and CDR2 ANQGSEA come from the germline V gene. This CDR3 has 13 amino acids. Deletions cut 3 bases from V and 4 bases from J, with 11 bases between.

This clonotype was detected ten times or more. CDR3 in amino acids: CASSPLQSLSNEKLFF. The CDR3 DNA reads as TGTGCCAGCTCACCACTTCAGTCTTTGAGTAATGAAAAACTGTTTTTT. J is TRBJ1-4 and V is TRBV18; D remains unclear. Germline CDR1 is KGHSH and CDR2 is LQKENI. V dropped 1 base and J dropped 4 bases, with 13 bases sitting between them. This CDR3 spans 16 amino acids.

Comment on this clonotype: This likely stems from a read error, as it lies one base from a far larger clone. The genes are TRBV6-2 or TRBV6-3 and TRBJ2-1, with no clear D. Germline-derived CDR1 and CDR2 are MNHEY and SVGEGT. This CDR3 contains 17 residues. The CDR3 spells CASSATGRGWSYNEQLF. For the CDR3, the DNA is TGTGCCAGCAGTGCAACGGGCCGCGGTTGGTCCTACAATGAGCAGCTCTTC.